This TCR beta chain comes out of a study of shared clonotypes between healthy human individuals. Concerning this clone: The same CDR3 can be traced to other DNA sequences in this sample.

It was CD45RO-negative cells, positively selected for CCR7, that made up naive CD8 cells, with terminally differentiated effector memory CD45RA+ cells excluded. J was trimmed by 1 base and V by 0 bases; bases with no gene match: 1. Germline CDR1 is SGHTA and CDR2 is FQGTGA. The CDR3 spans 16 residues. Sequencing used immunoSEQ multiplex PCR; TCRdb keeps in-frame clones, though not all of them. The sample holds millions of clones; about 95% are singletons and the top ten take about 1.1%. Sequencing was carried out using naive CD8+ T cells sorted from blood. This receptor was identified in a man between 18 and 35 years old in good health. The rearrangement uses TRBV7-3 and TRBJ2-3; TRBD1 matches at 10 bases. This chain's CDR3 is CASSLTGTGGTDTQYF. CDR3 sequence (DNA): TGTGCCAGCAGCTTAACCGGGACAGGGGGCACAGATACGCAGTATTTT.